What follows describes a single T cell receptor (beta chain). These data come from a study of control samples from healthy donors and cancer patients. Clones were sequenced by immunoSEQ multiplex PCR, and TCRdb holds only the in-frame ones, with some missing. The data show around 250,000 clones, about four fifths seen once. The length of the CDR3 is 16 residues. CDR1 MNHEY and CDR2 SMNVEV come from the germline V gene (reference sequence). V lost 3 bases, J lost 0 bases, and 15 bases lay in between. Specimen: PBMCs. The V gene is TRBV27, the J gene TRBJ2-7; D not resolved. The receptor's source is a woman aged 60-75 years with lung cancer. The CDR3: CASSFYGPTSSYEQYF. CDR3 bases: TGTGCCAGCAGTTTCTACGGACCGACGAGCTCCTACGAGCAGTACTTC.